This TCR beta chain emerged from a study of post-analysis software for immune sequencing data. Study background: Included among the disease courses, which were recorded for the cohort, were relapsing-remitting, secondary progressive and progressive-relapsing multiple sclerosis.

Germline trimming cut 1 base from V and 8 bases from J; bases unmatched to any gene: 7. Germline CDR1 reads KGHDR; CDR2 reads SFDVKD. This CDR3 has 15 amino acids. Concerning this clonotype: As yet, its antigen is unknown.

Study conclusions and caveats: Samples made in the same batch grouped tightly together by F measure. Controls had lower frequencies than patients of about five TRBV segments, which included TRBV5-6, TRBV5-1 and TRBV20-1. Diversity measured as normalized Chao1 was significantly lower in multiple sclerosis patients than in controls.

Unique molecular identifiers were built into the TCR beta cDNA libraries. TCRdb re-derived calls from the PCR reads in MiXCR, one entry per CDR3 protein. The table has almost 700,000 distinct CDR3 sequences, around 60% seen once. The specimen was blood. This TCR was recovered from a girl between 2 and 10 years old with multiple sclerosis. The rearrangement uses TRBV24-1 and TRBJ1-2; TRBD1 matches at 9 bases. CDR3 sequence: CATSDFGTGLDGYTF. The CDR3 DNA reads as TGTGCCACCAGTGATTTCGGGACAGGGTTGGACGGCTACACCTTC.